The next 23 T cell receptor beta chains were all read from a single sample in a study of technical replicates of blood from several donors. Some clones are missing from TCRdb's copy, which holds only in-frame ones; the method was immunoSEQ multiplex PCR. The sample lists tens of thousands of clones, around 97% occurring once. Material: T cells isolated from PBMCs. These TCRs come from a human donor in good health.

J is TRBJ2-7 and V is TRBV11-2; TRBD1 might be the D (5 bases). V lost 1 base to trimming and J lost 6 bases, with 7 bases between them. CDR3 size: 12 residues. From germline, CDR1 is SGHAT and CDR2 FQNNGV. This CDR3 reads CASSLGGGEQYF. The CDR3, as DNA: TGTGCCAGCAGCTTAGGGGGCGGCGAGCAGTACTTC.

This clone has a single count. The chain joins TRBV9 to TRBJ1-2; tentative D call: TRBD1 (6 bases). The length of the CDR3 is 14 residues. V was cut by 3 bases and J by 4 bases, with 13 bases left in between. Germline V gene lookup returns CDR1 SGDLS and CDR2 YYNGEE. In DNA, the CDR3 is TGTGCCAGCAGCGCACAGGGAAGATTCTATGGCTACACCTTC. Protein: CASSAQGRFYGYTF.

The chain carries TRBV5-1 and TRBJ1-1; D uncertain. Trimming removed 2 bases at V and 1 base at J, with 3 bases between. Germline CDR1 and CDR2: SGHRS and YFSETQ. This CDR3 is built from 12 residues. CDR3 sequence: CASSFSNTEAFF. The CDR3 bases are TGCGCCAGCAGCTTCTCGAACACTGAAGCTTTCTTT.

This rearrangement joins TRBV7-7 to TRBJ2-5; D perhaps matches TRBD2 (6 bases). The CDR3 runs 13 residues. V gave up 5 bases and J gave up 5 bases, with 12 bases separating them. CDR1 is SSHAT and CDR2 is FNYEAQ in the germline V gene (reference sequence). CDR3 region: CASSPRRDETQYF. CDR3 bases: TGTGCCAGCAGCCCCCGGAGGGATGAGACCCAGTACTTC. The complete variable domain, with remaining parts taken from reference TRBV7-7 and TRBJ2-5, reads GAGVSQSPRYKVTKRGQDVTLRCDPISSHATLYWYQQALGQGPEFLTYFNYEAQPDKSGLPSDRFSAERPEGSISTLTIQRTEQRDSAMYRCASSPRRDETQYFGPGTRLLVL.

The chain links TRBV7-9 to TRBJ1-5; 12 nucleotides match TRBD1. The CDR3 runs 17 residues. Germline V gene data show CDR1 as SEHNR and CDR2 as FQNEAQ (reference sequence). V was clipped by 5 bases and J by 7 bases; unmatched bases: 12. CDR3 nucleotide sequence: TGTGCCAGCAGCCAAGGGTGGGACAGGGGGCTTCGGCAGCCCCAGCATTTT. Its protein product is CASSQGWDRGLRQPQHF. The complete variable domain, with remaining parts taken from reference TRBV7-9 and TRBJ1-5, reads DTGVSQNPRHKITKRGQNVTFRCDPISEHNRLYWYRQTLGQGPEFLTYFQNEAQLEKSRLLSDRFSAERPKGSFSTLEIQRTEQGDSAMYLCASSQGWDRGLRQPQHFGDGTRLSIL.

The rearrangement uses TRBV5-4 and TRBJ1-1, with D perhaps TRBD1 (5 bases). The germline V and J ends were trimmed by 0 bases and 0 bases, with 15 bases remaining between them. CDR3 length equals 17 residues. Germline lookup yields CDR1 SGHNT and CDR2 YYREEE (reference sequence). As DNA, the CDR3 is TGTGCCAGCAGCTTGGGGCCCTCGGCGGGGCTGAACACTGAAGCTTTCTTT. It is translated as CASSLGPSAGLNTEAFF.

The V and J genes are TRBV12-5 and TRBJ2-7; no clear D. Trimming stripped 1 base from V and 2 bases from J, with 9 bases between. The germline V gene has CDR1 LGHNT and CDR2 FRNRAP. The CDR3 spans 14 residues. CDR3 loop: CASGLAVDPYEQYF. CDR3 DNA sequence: TGTGCTAGTGGTTTGGCGGTCGATCCCTACGAGCAGTACTTC.

The CDR3 is CATSIGAGGFTGELFF. CDR3 nucleotide sequence: TGTGCCACCAGCATAGGAGCGGGAGGGTTCACCGGGGAGCTGTTTTTT. The chain carries TRBV15 and TRBJ2-2, with 10 bases aligning to TRBD2. This CDR3 spans 16 amino acids. V shed 4 bases and J 4 bases; nucleotides not matched to a gene: 6. CDR1 is LNHNV, CDR2 YYDKDF, per germline (reference sequence).

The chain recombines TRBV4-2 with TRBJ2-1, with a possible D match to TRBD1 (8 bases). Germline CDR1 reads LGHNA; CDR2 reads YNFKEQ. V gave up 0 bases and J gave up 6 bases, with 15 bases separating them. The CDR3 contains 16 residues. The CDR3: CASSQDAQGGSNEQFF. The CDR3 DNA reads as TGTGCCAGCAGCCAAGACGCACAGGGGGGGTCCAATGAGCAGTTCTTC.

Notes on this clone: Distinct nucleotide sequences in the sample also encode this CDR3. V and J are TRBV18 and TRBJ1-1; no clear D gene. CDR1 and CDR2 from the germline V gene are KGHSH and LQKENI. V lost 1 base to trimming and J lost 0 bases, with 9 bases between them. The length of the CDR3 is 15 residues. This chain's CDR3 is CASSPRSGMNTEAFF. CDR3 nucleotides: TGTGCCAGCTCACCACGGAGCGGCATGAACACTGAAGCTTTCTTT. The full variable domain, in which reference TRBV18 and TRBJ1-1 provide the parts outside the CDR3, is NAGVMQNPRHLVRRRGQEARLRCSPMKGHSHVYWYRQLPEEGLKFMVYLQKENIIDESGMPKERFSAEFPKEGPSILRIQQVVRGDSAAYFCASSPRSGMNTEAFFGQGTRLTVV.

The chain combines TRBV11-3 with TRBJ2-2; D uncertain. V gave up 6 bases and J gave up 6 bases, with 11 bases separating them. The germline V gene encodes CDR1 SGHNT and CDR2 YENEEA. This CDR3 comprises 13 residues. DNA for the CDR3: TGTGCCAGCAGAAATAGTTTATCCGGGGAGCTGTTTTTT. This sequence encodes CASRNSLSGELFF.

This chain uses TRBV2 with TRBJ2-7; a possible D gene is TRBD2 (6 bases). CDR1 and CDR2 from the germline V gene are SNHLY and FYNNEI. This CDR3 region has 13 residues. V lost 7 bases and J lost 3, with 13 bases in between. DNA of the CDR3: TGTGCCAGCAACCGGGACTCGAACTACGAGCAGTACTTC. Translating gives CASNRDSNYEQYF.

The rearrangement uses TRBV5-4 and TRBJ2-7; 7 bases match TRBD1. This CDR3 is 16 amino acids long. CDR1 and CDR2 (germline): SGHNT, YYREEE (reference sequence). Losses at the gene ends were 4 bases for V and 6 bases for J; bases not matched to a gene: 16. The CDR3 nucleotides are TGTGCCAGCAGCCCGAAACGGACAGGCTTCCAGGGCGAGCAGTACTTC. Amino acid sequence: CASSPKRTGFQGEQYF.

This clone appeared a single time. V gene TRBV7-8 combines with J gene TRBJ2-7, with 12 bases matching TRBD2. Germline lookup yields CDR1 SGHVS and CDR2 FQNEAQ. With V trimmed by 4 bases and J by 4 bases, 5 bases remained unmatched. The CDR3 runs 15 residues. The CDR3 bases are TGTGCCAGCAGCTCCATGACTAGCGGGAGTTACGAGCAGTACTTC. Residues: CASSSMTSGSYEQYF.

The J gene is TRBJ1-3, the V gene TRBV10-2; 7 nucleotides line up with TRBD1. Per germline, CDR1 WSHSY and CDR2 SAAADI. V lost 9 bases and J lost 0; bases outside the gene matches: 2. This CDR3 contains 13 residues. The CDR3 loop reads CARGQSSGNTIYF. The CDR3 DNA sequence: TGCGCCAGGGGACAGAGCTCTGGAAACACCATATATTTT.

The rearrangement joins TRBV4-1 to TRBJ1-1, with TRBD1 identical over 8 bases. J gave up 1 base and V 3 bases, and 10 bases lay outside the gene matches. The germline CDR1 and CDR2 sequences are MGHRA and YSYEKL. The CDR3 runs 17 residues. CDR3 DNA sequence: TGCGCCAGCAGCCACCAGGGACAGGCCCAACCGAACACTGAAGCTTTCTTT. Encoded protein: CASSHQGQAQPNTEAFF.

CDR3 coding DNA: TGCGCCAGCAGCTTACAGGGGGCCTGGGGAAACACCATATATTTT. Its protein is CASSLQGAWGNTIYF. The chain recombines TRBV5-1 with TRBJ1-3; 9 nucleotides match TRBD1. The CDR3 is 15 residues long. CDR1 and CDR2 from the germline V gene are SGHRS and YFSETQ. V shed 2 bases, J shed 4 bases, and the junction held 4 bases outside the gene matches.

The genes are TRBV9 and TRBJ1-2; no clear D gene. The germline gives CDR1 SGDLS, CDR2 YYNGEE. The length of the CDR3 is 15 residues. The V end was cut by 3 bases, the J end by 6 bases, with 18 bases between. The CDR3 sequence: CASSASGWLLNGYTF. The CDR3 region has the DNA TGTGCCAGCAGCGCTTCGGGTTGGTTGTTGAATGGCTACACCTTC.

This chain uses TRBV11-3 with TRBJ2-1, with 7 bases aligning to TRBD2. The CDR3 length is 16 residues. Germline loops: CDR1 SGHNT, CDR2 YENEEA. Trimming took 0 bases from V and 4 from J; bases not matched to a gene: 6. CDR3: CASSLEGGTLYNEQFF. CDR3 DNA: TGTGCCAGCAGCTTAGAGGGGGGGACTTTATACAATGAGCAGTTCTTC.

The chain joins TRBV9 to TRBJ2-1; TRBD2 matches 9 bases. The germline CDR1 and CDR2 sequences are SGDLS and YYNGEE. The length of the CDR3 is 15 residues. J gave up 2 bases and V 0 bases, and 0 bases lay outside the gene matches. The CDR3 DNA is TGTGCCAGCAGCGTAGGCGGGAGGGCCTACAATGAGCAGTTCTTC. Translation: CASSVGGRAYNEQFF.

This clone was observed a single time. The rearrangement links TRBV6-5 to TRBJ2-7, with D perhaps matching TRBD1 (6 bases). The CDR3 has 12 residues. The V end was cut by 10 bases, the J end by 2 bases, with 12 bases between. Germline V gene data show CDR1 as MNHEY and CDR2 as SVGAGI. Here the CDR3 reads CATGDTPYEQYF. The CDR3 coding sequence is TGTGCCACCGGGGACACCCCCTACGAGCAGTACTTC.

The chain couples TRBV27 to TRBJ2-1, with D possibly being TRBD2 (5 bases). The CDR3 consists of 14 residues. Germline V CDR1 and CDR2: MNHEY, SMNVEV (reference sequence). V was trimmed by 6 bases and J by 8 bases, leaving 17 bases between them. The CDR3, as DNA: TGTGCCAGCAGCTATCCAGGAGCCGGGGATGAGCAGTTCTTC. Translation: CASSYPGAGDEQFF.

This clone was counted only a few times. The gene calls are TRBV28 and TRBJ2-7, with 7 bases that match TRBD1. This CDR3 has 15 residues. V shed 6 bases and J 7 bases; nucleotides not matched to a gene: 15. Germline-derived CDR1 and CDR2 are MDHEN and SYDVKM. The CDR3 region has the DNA TGTGCCAGCAGCCGCATCGATCGGGACAGTGGAGAGCAGTACTTC. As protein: CASSRIDRDSGEQYF.